Listed here are 28 T cell receptor beta chains from one sample, sequenced in a study of blood T cell repertoires in COVID-19. Repertoires were generated with immunoSEQ multiplex PCR, while TCRdb's copy carries only in-frame clones and drops some. The data show around 140,000 clones, about 79% seen once. Sequencing used PBMCs or T cells enriched from blood (not recorded which). These receptors were collected from a woman aged 45-65 years who had recovered from COVID-19.

V and J are TRBV6-2 or TRBV6-3 and TRBJ1-1; D is unclear. The CDR3 length is 15 residues. Germline CDR1 and CDR2: MNHEY and SVGEGT. V lost 2 bases to trimming and J lost 1 base, with 11 bases between them. Here the CDR3 reads CASSYVSRGNTEAFF. The CDR3 bases are TGTGCCAGCAGTTACGTTTCGAGAGGGAACACTGAAGCTTTCTTT.

Only a few counts were recorded for this clone. The chain employs TRBV2 and TRBJ2-3; D remains ambiguous. Trimming removed 5 bases at V and 7 bases at J, with 16 bases between. Germline values: CDR1 SNHLY, CDR2 FYNNEI. The CDR3 has 14 amino acids. DNA for the CDR3: TGTGCCAGCAGTTTAGACTCACAAAGGCATACGCAGTATTTT. Amino acids: CASSLDSQRHTQYF.

As for this clone: The sample has other DNA sequences that encode this CDR3 too. This CDR3 reads CASSLGGQSTDTQYF. The CDR3 DNA follows: TGCGCCAGCAGCTTGGGCGGGCAGAGCACAGATACGCAGTATTTT. This rearrangement joins TRBV5-1 to TRBJ2-3; TRBD2 is a possible D gene (5 bases). Germline values: CDR1 SGHRS, CDR2 YFSETQ. The CDR3 has 15 residues. V lost 0 bases and J lost 0, with 8 bases in between.

The rearrangement links TRBV3-1 (or the pseudogene TRBV3-2) to TRBJ2-1; 7 bases match TRBD1. The V gene's germline CDR1 is LGHDT and CDR2 YNNKEL (reference sequence). This CDR3 comprises 15 residues. Unmatched junction bases numbered 1, after V lost 0 bases and J lost 2 bases. The CDR3 sequence is CASSQDRGTYNEQFF. The CDR3 DNA reads as TGTGCCAGCAGCCAAGACAGGGGGACCTACAATGAGCAGTTCTTC.

V is TRBV28 and J is TRBJ2-1; weak D call: TRBD2 (5 bases). CDR3 size: 15 residues. With 7 bases removed from V and 6 bases from J, the gap between germline ends came to 19 bases. CDR1 MDHEN and CDR2 SYDVKM come from the germline V gene. The CDR3 DNA reads as TGTGCCAGCACCACATTGAGGGCCAATGTCAATGAGCAGTTCTTC. This gives the protein CASTTLRANVNEQFF. Filled out from reference TRBV28 and TRBJ2-1, the complete variable domain reads DVKVTQSSRYLVKRTGEKVFLECVQDMDHENMFWYRQDPGLGLRLIYFSYDVKMKEKGDIPEGYSVSREKKERFSLILESASTNQTSMYLCASTTLRANVNEQFFGPGTRLTVL.

The chain has TRBV5-6 and TRBJ2-3; TRBD2 agrees at 13 bases. The trim removed 2 bases at V and 6 bases at J, leaving 6 bases unmatched. CDR1 SGHDT and CDR2 YYEEEE come from the germline V gene. The CDR3 loop spans 16 amino acids. The CDR3 region is CASSFLTSGRPDTQYF. For the CDR3, the DNA is TGTGCCAGCAGCTTCTTGACTAGCGGGAGGCCGGATACGCAGTATTTT.

The rearrangement joins TRBV28 to TRBJ2-3; D perhaps matches TRBD2 (5 bases). The CDR3 spans 13 residues. The V end lost 8 bases, the J end lost 2 bases, and 11 bases lay between the germline ends. Germline V CDR1 and CDR2: MDHEN, SYDVKM. This CDR3 is CASEDLDTDTQYF. CDR3 DNA: TGTGCCAGCGAGGACTTAGACACAGATACGCAGTATTTT.

The V and J genes are TRBV7-2 and TRBJ1-3; a weak D match, TRBD1 (5 bases). V lost 1 base and J lost 3, with 7 bases in between. This CDR3 region has 14 residues. The germline V gene has CDR1 SGHTA and CDR2 FQGNSA. For the CDR3, the DNA is TGTGCCAGCAGCTTAGGCAGGGTTGGAAACACCATATATTTT. Translation: CASSLGRVGNTIYF.

This clone was seen only once. The chain carries TRBV11-3 and TRBJ2-7; D possibly corresponds to TRBD1 (6 bases). The CDR3 sequence is 15 residues long. V was clipped by 4 bases and J by 0 bases, with 13 bases between them. Germline V gives CDR1 SGHNT, CDR2 YENEEA. CDR3 residues: CASSSLTGSSYEQYF. As DNA, the CDR3 is TGTGCCAGCAGCTCACTAACAGGGAGCTCCTACGAGCAGTACTTC. Variable domain in full (rest from reference TRBV11-3 and TRBJ2-7): EAGVVQSPRYKIIEKKQPVAFWCNPISGHNTLYWYLQNLGQGPELLIRYENEEAVDDSQLPKDRFSAERLKGVDSTLKIQPAELGDSAVYLCASSSLTGSSYEQYFGPGTRLTVT.

This clone occurred once. J is TRBJ1-6 and V is TRBV2; D ambiguous. Trimming stripped 6 bases from V and 6 bases from J, with 12 bases between. CDR1 is SNHLY and CDR2 is FYNNEI in the germline V gene. The CDR3 has 14 residues. The CDR3 region has the DNA TGTGCCAGCAGCCTCACAGTTACTAATTCACCCCTCCACTTT. It is translated as CASSLTVTNSPLHF.

V is TRBV6-1 and J is TRBJ2-6; D not certain. The CDR3 length is 15 residues. V gave up 3 bases and J gave up 0 bases, with 6 bases separating them. Germline CDR1 reads MNHNS; CDR2 reads SASEGT. CDR3 residues: CASSDRFSGANVLTF. DNA of the CDR3: TGTGCCAGCAGTGACCGGTTCTCTGGGGCCAACGTCCTGACTTTC.

The rearrangement uses TRBV7-9 and TRBJ2-7, with D perhaps matching TRBD1 (5 bases). The germline CDR1 and CDR2 sequences are SEHNR and FQNEAQ (reference sequence). The CDR3 extends over 12 amino acids. V lost 4 bases and J 7 bases, leaving 11 bases between the germline ends. The CDR3 region is CASSWGDREQYF. As DNA, the CDR3 is TGTGCCAGCAGCTGGGGTGACAGAGAGCAGTACTTC.

The table lists this clone with a count of one. CDR3 protein: CASSQYTGMETQYF. Written as DNA, the CDR3 is TGTGCCAGCAGCCAGTATACAGGGATGGAGACCCAGTACTTC. The V gene is TRBV3-1 (or the pseudogene TRBV3-2), the J gene TRBJ2-5, with D possibly matching TRBD1 (6 bases). Germline values: CDR1 LGHDT, CDR2 YNNKEL (reference sequence). The CDR3 loop spans 14 amino acids. Deletions cut 3 bases from V and 5 bases from J, with 13 bases between.

The chain joins TRBV7-2 to TRBJ2-1; 8 bases line up with TRBD2. The CDR3 is 16 amino acids. Per the germline V gene, CDR1 is SGHTA and CDR2 is FQGNSA. After removal of 1 base from V and 2 bases from J, the junction contained 4 bases not matched to a gene. The CDR3 DNA reads TGTGCCAGCAGCTTAGATCGGACTAGCACCTACAATGAGCAGTTCTTC. It codes for CASSLDRTSTYNEQFF.

The J gene is TRBJ1-1, the V gene TRBV5-4; unclear D gene. The CDR3 length is 14 residues. Germline CDR1 reads SGHNT; CDR2 reads YYREEE (reference sequence). V was cut by 0 bases and J by 1 base, with 7 bases left in between. The CDR3 DNA reads as TGTGCCAGCAGCTTGGCTGGGCGGAACACTGAAGCTTTCTTT. Its protein product is CASSLAGRNTEAFF.

This clone was seen only once. The chain couples TRBV12-3 or TRBV12-4 to TRBJ2-7; TRBD1 matches at 8 bases. V gave up 2 bases and J gave up 9 bases; unmatched junction bases: 6. The CDR3 has 13 amino acids. The CDR3 DNA reads TGTGCCAGCAGTTTAATGCAGGGGGCATGGCAGTACTTC. Encoded protein: CASSLMQGAWQYF.

The chain links TRBV5-5 to TRBJ1-2; no clear D gene. This CDR3 is 13 amino acids long. Germline V gives CDR1 SGHKS, CDR2 YYEKEE (reference sequence). The V gene lost 1 base and the J gene lost 8 bases, with 12 bases spanning the gap. This CDR3 is CASSLRSGWGYTF. CDR3 bases: TGTGCCAGCAGCTTGCGGTCGGGTTGGGGCTACACCTTC.

The chain links TRBV21-1 to TRBJ2-1; TRBD2 reflects the table's D call only, with no check against the DNA. TRBV21-1 is a pseudogene. CDR3 size: 13 residues. In DNA form, the CDR3 reads TGTGCCAGCGGGTCGGCGGGGCGGGGTGAGCAGTTCTTC. This encodes CASGSAGRGEQFF.

The sample holds a few counts of this clone. The chain carries TRBV6-4 and TRBJ2-1; 8 bases align to TRBD1. Losses at the gene ends were 6 bases for V and 5 bases for J; bases not matched to a gene: 9. The CDR3 length is 15 residues. Per germline, CDR1 MRHNA and CDR2 SNTAGT. CDR3 loop: CASSSGQGPHNEQFF. The CDR3 DNA sequence: TGTGCCAGCAGCTCAGGACAGGGTCCCCACAATGAGCAGTTCTTC.

The chain uses TRBV2 and TRBJ2-4; TRBD2 is a possible D gene (6 bases). Per the germline V gene, CDR1 is SNHLY and CDR2 is FYNNEI. The CDR3 spans 14 residues. Trimming took 3 bases from V and 11 from J, leaving 17 bases between them. The CDR3 sequence is CASSEGGGAGLQYF. The CDR3 coding sequence is TGTGCCAGCAGTGAGGGCGGCGGGGCCGGGCTTCAGTACTTC. Supplemented by reference TRBV2 and TRBJ2-4, the full variable domain reads EPEVTQTPSHQVTQMGQEVILRCVPISNHLYFYWYRQILGQKVEFLVSFYNNEISEKSEIFDDQFSVERPDGSNFTLKIRSTKLEDSAMYFCASSEGGGAGLQYFGAGTRLSVL.

This chain links TRBV29-1 with TRBJ2-2, with TRBD1 identical over 8 bases. The ends lost 4 bases at V and 5 bases at J; junction bases unmatched: 6. Germline V gene data show CDR1 as SQVTM and CDR2 as ANQGSEA. The CDR3 covers 14 residues. CDR3 sequence reads: CSVGDRGLTGELFF. CDR3 nucleotides: TGCAGCGTTGGAGACAGGGGTTTGACCGGGGAGCTGTTTTTT.

The rearrangement uses TRBV6-5 and TRBJ2-1; the D is unclear. The CDR3 covers 15 residues. The V end was cut by 6 bases, the J end by 2 bases, with 14 bases between. Per the germline V gene, CDR1 is MNHEY and CDR2 is SVGAGI. For the CDR3, the DNA is TGTGCCAGCAGCAACCTAGATGGCGCCTACAATGAGCAGTTCTTC. This translates into CASSNLDGAYNEQFF.

The chain employs TRBV7-6 and TRBJ1-5, with TRBD1 identical over 8 bases. The CDR3 is 14 amino acids. V shed 5 bases and J 8 bases; nucleotides not matched to a gene: 8. CDR1 is SGHVS and CDR2 is FNYEAQ in the germline V gene. The CDR3 loop is CASSPGQGWEPQHF. The CDR3 bases are TGTGCCAGCAGCCCTGGACAGGGATGGGAGCCCCAGCATTTT.

This clone was observed a few times. The genes are TRBV14 and TRBJ2-1; 12 bases agree with TRBD2. This CDR3 region has 16 residues. Germline trimming cut 6 bases from V and 4 bases from J; bases unmatched to any gene: 7. Germline lookup yields CDR1 SGHDN and CDR2 FVKESK. The CDR3 sequence is CASSAWTSGDYNEQFF. CDR3 in DNA: TGTGCCAGCAGTGCCTGGACTAGCGGGGATTACAATGAGCAGTTCTTC.

The V gene is TRBV7-6, the J gene TRBJ2-1, with TRBD1 as a possible D gene (6 bases). Germline lookup yields CDR1 SGHVS and CDR2 FNYEAQ. The V gene lost 2 bases and the J gene lost 9 bases, with 11 bases spanning the gap. The CDR3 has 13 residues. The DNA for the CDR3 is TGTGCCAGCAGCTTACCAGTACAGGGTGAGCAGTTCTTC. Amino acid sequence: CASSLPVQGEQFF.

V gene TRBV9 combines with J gene TRBJ1-4, with 8 nucleotides matching TRBD1. The CDR3 has 15 residues. CDR1 is SGDLS, CDR2 YYNGEE, per germline. With 3 bases clipped from V and 8 bases from J, the junction kept 9 bases outside the gene matches. The chain's CDR3 is CASSAYQGAGEKLFF. CDR3 nucleotides: TGTGCCAGCAGCGCTTATCAGGGGGCTGGCGAAAAACTGTTTTTT.

This sequence joins TRBV7-9 and TRBJ2-4, with TRBD2 matching 10 bases. V lost 7 bases and J lost 0; bases outside the gene matches: 15. Looked up from germline, CDR1 is SEHNR and CDR2 is FQNEAQ (reference sequence). The CDR3 totals 19 residues. CDR3 DNA: TGTGCCAGCATCCCTTCGGAGCGGGAGGGATCACAAGCCAAAAACATTCAGTACTTC. It codes for CASIPSEREGSQAKNIQYF.

This chain links TRBV11-2 with TRBJ1-2; unclear D gene. Germline CDR1 reads SGHAT; CDR2 reads FQNNGV. Trimming stripped 2 bases from V and 4 bases from J, with 11 bases between. CDR3 length: 14 amino acids. CDR3 sequence (DNA): TGTGCCAGCAGCTTAAGCGGGGAGATCTATGGCTACACCTTC. Encoded protein: CASSLSGEIYGYTF.